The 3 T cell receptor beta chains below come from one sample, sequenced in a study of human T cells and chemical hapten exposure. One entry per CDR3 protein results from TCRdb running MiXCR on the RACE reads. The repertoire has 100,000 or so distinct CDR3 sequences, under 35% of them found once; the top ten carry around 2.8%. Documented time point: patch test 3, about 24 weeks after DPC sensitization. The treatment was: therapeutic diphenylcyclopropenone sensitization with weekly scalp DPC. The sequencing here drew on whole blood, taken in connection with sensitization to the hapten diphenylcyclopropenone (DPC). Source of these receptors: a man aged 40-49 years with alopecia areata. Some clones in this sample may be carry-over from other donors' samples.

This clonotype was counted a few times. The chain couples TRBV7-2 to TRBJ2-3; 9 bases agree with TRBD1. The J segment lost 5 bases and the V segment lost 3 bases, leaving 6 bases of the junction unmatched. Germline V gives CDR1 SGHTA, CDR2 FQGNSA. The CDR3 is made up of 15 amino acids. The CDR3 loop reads CASSLDRGIGDTQYF. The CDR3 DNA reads TGTGCCAGCAGCTTGGACAGGGGAATCGGAGATACGCAGTATTTT.

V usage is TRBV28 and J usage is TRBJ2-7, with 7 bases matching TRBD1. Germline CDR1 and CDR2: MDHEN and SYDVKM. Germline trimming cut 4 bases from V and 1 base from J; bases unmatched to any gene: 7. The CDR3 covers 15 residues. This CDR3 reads CASSSPYRGSYEQYV. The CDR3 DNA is TGTGCCAGCAGTTCTCCCTACAGGGGATCCTACGAGCAGTACGTC.

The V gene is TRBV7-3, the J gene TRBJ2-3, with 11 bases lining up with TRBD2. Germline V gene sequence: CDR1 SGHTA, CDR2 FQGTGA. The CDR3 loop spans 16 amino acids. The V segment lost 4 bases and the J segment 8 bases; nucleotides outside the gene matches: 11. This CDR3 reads CASSSITSGSGSTQYF. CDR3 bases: TGTGCCAGCAGCTCCATCACTAGCGGGAGTGGTAGTACGCAGTATTTT.